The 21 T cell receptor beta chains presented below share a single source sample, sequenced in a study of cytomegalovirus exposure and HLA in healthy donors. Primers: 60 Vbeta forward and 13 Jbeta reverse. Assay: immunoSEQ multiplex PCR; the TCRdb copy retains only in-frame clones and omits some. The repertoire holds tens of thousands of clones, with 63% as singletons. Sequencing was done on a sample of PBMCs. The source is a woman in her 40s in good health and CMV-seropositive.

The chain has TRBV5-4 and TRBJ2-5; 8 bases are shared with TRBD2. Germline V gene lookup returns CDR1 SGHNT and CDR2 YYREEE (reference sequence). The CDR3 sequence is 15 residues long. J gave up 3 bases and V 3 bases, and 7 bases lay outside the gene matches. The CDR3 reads CASSSSGSVKETQYF. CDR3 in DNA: TGTGCCAGCAGCTCGAGCGGGAGTGTCAAAGAGACCCAGTACTTC.

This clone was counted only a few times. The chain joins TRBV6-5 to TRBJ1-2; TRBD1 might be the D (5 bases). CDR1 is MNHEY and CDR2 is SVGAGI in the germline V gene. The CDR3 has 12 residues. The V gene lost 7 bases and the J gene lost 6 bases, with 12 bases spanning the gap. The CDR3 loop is CASTDRGNGYTF. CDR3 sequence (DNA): TGTGCCAGCACCGACCGGGGGAATGGCTACACCTTC.

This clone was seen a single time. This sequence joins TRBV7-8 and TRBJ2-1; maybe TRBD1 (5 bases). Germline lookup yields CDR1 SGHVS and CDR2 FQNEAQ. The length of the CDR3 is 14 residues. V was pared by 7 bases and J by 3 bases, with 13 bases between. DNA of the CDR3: TGTGCCAGCATAAATTCAGGGAACTACAATGAGCAGTTCTTC. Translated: CASINSGNYNEQFF.

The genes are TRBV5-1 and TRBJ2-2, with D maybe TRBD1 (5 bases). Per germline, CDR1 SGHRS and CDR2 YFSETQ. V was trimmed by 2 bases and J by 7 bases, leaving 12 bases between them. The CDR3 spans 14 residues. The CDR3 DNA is TGCGCCAGCAGCTTTGCCCAGGGCGGCGGGGAGCTGTTTTTT. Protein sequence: CASSFAQGGGELFF. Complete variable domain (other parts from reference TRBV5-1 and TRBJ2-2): KAGVTQTPRYLIKTRGQQVTLSCSPISGHRSVSWYQQTPGQGLQFLFEYFSETQRNKGNFPGRFSGRQFSNSRSEMNVSTLELGDSALYLCASSFAQGGGELFFGEGSRLTVL.

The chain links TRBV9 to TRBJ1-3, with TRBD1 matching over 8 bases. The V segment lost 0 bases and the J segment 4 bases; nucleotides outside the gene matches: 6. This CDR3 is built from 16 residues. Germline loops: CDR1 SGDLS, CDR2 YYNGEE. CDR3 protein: CASSVAQGATGNTIYF. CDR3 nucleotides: TGTGCCAGCAGCGTAGCTCAGGGGGCGACCGGAAACACCATATATTTT.

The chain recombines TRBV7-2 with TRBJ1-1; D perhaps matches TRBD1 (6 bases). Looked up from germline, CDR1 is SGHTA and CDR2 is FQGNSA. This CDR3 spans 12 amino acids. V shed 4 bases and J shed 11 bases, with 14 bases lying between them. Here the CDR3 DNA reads TGTGCCAGCAGCTCGCCTGACAGGATGGCTTTCTTT. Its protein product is CASSSPDRMAFF.

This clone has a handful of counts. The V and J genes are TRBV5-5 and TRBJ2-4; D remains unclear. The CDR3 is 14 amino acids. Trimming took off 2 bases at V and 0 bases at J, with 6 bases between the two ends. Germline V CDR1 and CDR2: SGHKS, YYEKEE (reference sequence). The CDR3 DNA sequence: TGTGCCAGCAGCTTTATGGCAGCCAAAAACATTCAGTACTTC. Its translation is CASSFMAAKNIQYF.

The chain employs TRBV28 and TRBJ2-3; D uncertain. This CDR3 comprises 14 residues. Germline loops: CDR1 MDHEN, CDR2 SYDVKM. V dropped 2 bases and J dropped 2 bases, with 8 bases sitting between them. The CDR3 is CASSLARFTDTQYF. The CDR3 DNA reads TGTGCCAGCAGTTTAGCCAGGTTCACAGATACGCAGTATTTT. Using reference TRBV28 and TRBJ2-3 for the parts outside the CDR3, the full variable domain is DVKVTQSSRYLVKRTGEKVFLECVQDMDHENMFWYRQDPGLGLRLIYFSYDVKMKEKGDIPEGYSVSREKKERFSLILESASTNQTSMYLCASSLARFTDTQYFGPGTRLTVL.

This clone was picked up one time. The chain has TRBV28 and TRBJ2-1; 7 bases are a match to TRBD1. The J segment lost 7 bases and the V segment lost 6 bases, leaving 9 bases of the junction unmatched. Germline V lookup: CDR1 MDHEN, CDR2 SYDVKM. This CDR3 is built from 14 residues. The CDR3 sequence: CASSRGQIVNEQFF. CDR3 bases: TGTGCCAGCAGCAGGGGACAGATAGTGAATGAGCAGTTCTTC.

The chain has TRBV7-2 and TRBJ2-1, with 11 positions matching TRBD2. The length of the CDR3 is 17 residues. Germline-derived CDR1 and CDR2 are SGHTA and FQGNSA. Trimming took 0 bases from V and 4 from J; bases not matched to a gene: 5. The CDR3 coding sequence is TGTGCCAGCAGCTTAGCGGGTCTAGCGGGAGGTTACAATGAGCAGTTCTTC. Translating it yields CASSLAGLAGGYNEQFF.

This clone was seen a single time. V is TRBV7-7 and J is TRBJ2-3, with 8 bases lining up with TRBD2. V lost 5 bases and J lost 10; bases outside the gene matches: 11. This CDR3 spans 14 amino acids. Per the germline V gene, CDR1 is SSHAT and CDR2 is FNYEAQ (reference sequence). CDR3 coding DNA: TGTGCCAGCAGCCCAGGGACTAGAAGTGGGGCGCAGTATTTT. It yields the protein CASSPGTRSGAQYF.

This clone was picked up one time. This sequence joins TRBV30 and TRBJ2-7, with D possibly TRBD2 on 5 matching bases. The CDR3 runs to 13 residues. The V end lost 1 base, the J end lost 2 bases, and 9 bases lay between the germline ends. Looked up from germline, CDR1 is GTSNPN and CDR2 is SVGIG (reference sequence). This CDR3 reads CAWSAGLTYEQYF. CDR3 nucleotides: TGTGCCTGGAGTGCAGGACTTACCTACGAGCAGTACTTC.

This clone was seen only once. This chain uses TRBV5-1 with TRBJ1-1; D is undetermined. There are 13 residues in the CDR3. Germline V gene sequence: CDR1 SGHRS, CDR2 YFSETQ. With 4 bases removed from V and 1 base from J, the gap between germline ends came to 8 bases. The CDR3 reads CASSRGTNTEAFF. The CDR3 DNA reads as TGCGCCAGCAGCCGGGGTACGAACACTGAAGCTTTCTTT.

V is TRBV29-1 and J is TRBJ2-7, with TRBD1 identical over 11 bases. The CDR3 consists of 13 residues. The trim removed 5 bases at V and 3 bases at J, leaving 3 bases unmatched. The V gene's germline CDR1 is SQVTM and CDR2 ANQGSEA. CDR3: CSVRGTGGYEQYF. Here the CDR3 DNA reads TGCAGCGTTCGTGGGACAGGGGGCTACGAGCAGTACTTC.

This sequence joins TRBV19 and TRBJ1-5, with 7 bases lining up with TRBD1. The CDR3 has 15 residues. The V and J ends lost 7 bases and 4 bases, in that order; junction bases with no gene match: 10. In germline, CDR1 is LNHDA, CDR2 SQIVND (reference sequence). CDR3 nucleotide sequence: TGTGCCAGTAATGAAGACAGGGAGGAAAATCAGCCCCAGCATTTT. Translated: CASNEDREENQPQHF.

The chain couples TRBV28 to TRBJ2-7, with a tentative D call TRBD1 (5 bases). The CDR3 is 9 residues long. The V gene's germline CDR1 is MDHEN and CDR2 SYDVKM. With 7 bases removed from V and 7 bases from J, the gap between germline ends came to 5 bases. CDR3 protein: CASTGEQYF. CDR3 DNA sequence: TGTGCCAGCACAGGGGAGCAGTACTTC.

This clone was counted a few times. Here the CDR3 reads CATTSSNTEAFF. As DNA, the CDR3 is TGTGCCACCACTTCTAGTAACACTGAAGCTTTCTTT. V is TRBV10-3 and J is TRBJ1-1; D remains ambiguous. The V end lost 10 bases, the J end lost 2 bases, and 11 bases lay between the germline ends. The germline gives CDR1 ENHRY, CDR2 SYGVKD. This CDR3 is built from 12 residues.

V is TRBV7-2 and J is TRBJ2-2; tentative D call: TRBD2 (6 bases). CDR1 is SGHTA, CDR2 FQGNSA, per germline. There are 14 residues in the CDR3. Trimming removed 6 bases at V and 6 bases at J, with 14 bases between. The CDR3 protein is CASSRELAAGELFF. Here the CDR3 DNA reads TGTGCCAGCAGTAGGGAACTAGCTGCCGGGGAGCTGTTTTTT.

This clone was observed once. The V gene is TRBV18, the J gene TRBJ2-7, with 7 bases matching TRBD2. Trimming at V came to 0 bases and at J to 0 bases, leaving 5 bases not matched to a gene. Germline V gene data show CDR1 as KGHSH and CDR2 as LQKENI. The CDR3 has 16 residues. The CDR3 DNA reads TGTGCCAGCTCACCACCGGGGGGAGGGGACTCCTACGAGCAGTACTTC. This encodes CASSPPGGGDSYEQYF.

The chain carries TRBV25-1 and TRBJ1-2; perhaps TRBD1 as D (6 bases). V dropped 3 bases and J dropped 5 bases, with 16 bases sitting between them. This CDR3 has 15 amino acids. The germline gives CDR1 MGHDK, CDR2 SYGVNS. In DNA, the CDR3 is TGTGCCAGCAGTGATCCCCTGGGAGGGGGATATGGCTACACCTTC. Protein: CASSDPLGGGYGYTF.

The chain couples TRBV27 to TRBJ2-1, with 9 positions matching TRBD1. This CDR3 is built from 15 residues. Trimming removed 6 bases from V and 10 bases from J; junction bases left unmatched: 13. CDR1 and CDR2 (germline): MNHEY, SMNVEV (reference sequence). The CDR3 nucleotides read TGTGCCAGCAGGCCCGGGACAGGGAGGTTCGTGGAGCAGTTCTTC. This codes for CASRPGTGRFVEQFF.